This is a list of T cell receptor beta chains from one sample in a study of blood T cell repertoires in COVID-19. The table came from immunoSEQ multiplex PCR; TCRdb's copy has only in-frame clones and leaves some out. There are about 120,000 clones in the sample; about 89% occur only once, and approximately 19% lies in the top ten. The sequencing sample was made of peripheral blood. These receptors all come from a human donor with acute or convalescent COVID-19. The donor label of this sample is uncertain. Each CDR3 is given with its conserved first and last residue. The D gene is left open where the match is weak. For some rows the clone size is stated as once, few or many, or as a class when expanded; others skip it.

>TRBV7-8|NA|NA|TRBJ1-3|13
CASSGLIGNTIYF
TGTGCCAGCAGCGGACTAATTGGAAACACCATATATTTT
>TRBV13|NA|TRBD2|TRBJ2-7|15
CASSFTGGPPGEQYF
TGTGCCAGCAGCTTCACGGGGGGACCACCGGGCGAGCAGTACTTC
>TRBV5-1|NA|NA|TRBJ1-3|16
CASSFARGVSGNTIYF
TGCGCCAGCAGCTTCGCCAGGGGTGTCTCTGGAAACACCATATATTTT
>TRBV6-5|NA|NA|TRBJ1-2|13
CASSPDRNYGYTF
TGTGCCAGCAGTCCGGACAGAAACTATGGCTACACCTTC
>TRBV19|NA|NA|TRBJ1-6|15
CASTPSHRRDSPLHF
TGTGCCAGTACCCCGAGCCACCGCAGGGATTCACCCCTCCACTTT
>TRBV28|NA|NA|TRBJ1-5|16
CASSLQGGRLNQPQHF
TGTGCCAGCAGTCTACAGGGTGGACGTCTCAATCAGCCCCAGCATTTT
>TRBV6-5|NA|NA|TRBJ1-2|15
CASSQGVIPNYGYTF
TGTGCCAGCAGCCAAGGGGTTATCCCTAACTATGGCTACACCTTC
>TRBV2|NA|NA|TRBJ2-3|15
CASSDGGTRTDTQYF
TGTGCCAGCAGTGATGGGGGGACCCGCACAGATACGCAGTATTTT
>TRBV30|NA|NA|TRBJ1-4|16
CAWSVAWGPGNEKLFF
TGTGCCTGGAGTGTTGCGTGGGGGCCGGGTAATGAAAAACTGTTTTTT
>TRBV7-2|NA|TRBD1|TRBJ1-2|16
CASSQTFPGQGDGYTF
TGTGCCAGCAGCCAAACTTTTCCGGGACAGGGAGACGGCTACACCTTC
>TRBV28|once|NA|TRBJ1-2|13
CASTRAINYGYTF
TGTGCCAGCACGCGGGCAATTAACTATGGCTACACCTTC
>TRBV7-9|NA|TRBD1|TRBJ1-1|14
CASSLKGGLTEAFF
TGTGCCAGCAGCCTAAAAGGGGGCCTCACTGAAGCTTTCTTT
>TRBV28|once|TRBD1|TRBJ1-1|13
CASSPGQGYEAFF
TGTGCCAGCAGTCCCGGACAGGGATATGAAGCTTTCTTT
>TRBV7-9|NA|TRBD1|TRBJ1-5|16
CASSPSGTGLGQPQHF
TGTGCCAGCAGCCCATCCGGGACAGGGTTGGGGCAGCCCCAGCATTTT
>TRBV5-5|NA|TRBD2|TRBJ2-5|15
CASSFILAGGETQYF
TGTGCCAGCAGCTTTATTCTAGCGGGAGGCGAGACCCAGTACTTC
>TRBV20-1|once|TRBD2|TRBJ2-2|15
CSASKLAGVAGELFF
TGCAGTGCTAGTAAACTAGCGGGAGTCGCCGGGGAGCTGTTTTTT
>TRBV2|NA|TRBD2|TRBJ2-4|11
CASTWGGIQYF
TGTGCCAGTACCTGGGGGGGCATTCAGTACTTC
>TRBV6-5|NA|TRBD1|TRBJ1-2|15
CASSYHGGQGDGYTF
TGTGCCAGCAGTTACCACGGCGGACAGGGGGATGGCTACACCTTC
>TRBV6-5|NA|NA|TRBJ2-5|14
CASSYSSAEETQYF
TGTGCCAGCAGTTACTCGAGCGCAGAAGAGACCCAGTACTTC
>TRBV19|few|NA|TRBJ1-4|18
CASSMLIPRRGFNEKLFF
TGTGCCAGTAGTATGTTGATCCCACGGCGGGGGTTTAATGAAAAACTGTTTTTT
>TRBV28|NA|TRBD1|TRBJ2-3|16
CASSPNTGGPSDTQYF
TGTGCCAGCAGTCCGAATACAGGGGGCCCATCAGATACGCAGTATTTT
>TRBV9|NA|TRBD1|TRBJ2-2|16
CASSVYPGQGTGELFF
TGTGCCAGCAGCGTTTATCCGGGACAGGGGACCGGGGAGCTGTTTTTT
>TRBV7-6|few|NA|TRBJ1-1|15
CASSQGTRGLTEAFF
TGTGCCAGCAGTCAAGGGACGCGGGGACTCACTGAAGCTTTCTTT
>TRBV4-3|once|NA|TRBJ1-4|17
CASSQYFEGATNEKLFF
TGCGCCAGCAGCCAATATTTTGAGGGGGCAACTAATGAAAAACTGTTTTTT
>TRBV6-5|NA|TRBD2|TRBJ2-3|14
CASSYLAGGSTQYF
TGTGCCAGCAGTTACCTAGCGGGAGGTAGTACGCAGTATTTT
>TRBV28|NA|NA|TRBJ1-4|14
CASSLSSSRYVPFF
TGTGCCAGCAGTTTATCATCTTCTCGGTACGTCCCGTTTTTT
>TRBV2|NA|TRBD1|TRBJ2-2|14
CARGRQGGTGELFF
TGTGCCAGAGGGAGACAGGGTGGCACCGGGGAGCTGTTTTTT
>TRBV30|few|TRBD1|TRBJ2-2|15
CAWSGRGSRTGELFF
TGTGCCTGGAGTGGCAGGGGGAGCCGCACCGGGGAGCTGTTTTTT
>TRBV14|NA|TRBD1|TRBJ2-3|19
CASSQNRGLGTGGRDTQYF
TGTGCCAGCAGCCAAAATAGGGGCCTCGGAACAGGGGGCAGAGATACGCAGTATTTT
>TRBV7-9|NA|NA|TRBJ1-1|14
CASSLQTVNTEAFF
TGTGCCAGCAGCTTGCAGACTGTGAACACTGAAGCTTTCTTT
>TRBV6-5|NA|NA|TRBJ2-2|13
CASSYMQAGELFF
TGTGCCAGCAGTTACATGCAGGCCGGGGAGCTGTTTTTT
>TRBV28|NA|NA|TRBJ2-7|13
CASSPSNSYEQYF
TGTGCCAGCAGTCCCTCTAACTCCTACGAGCAGTACTTC
>TRBV4-3|NA|TRBD2|TRBJ2-7|15
CASSQVAGVGYEQYF
TGCGCCAGCAGCCAAGTAGCGGGAGTCGGCTACGAGCAGTACTTC
>TRBV7-8|NA|NA|TRBJ1-6|13
CASSLQANSPLHF
TGTGCCAGCAGCCTCCAGGCGAATTCACCCCTCCACTTT
>TRBV7-2|NA|TRBD1|TRBJ1-2|12
CASSSTGPGYTF
TGTGCCAGCAGCTCGACAGGGCCTGGCTACACCTTC
>TRBV4-3|NA|NA|TRBJ2-3|16
CASSQDLGGGGDTQYF
TGCGCCAGCAGCCAAGACTTGGGGGGAGGGGGAGATACGCAGTATTTT
>TRBV5-1|NA|NA|TRBJ2-3|13
CASSSGSTDTQYF
TGCGCCAGCAGCTCAGGGAGCACAGATACGCAGTATTTT